The 23 T cell receptor beta chains below all came from one sample that was sequenced in a study of blood T cell repertoires in COVID-19. Clones were read by immunoSEQ multiplex PCR, and TCRdb kept only the in-frame ones, dropping some. The profile shows about 120,000 clones, about four fifths of them singletons. Sequenced: peripheral blood. The receptors here all came from a woman between 65 and 79 years old with acute or convalescent COVID-19.

The chain links TRBV10-3 to TRBJ1-2, with 10 positions matching TRBD1. Germline V CDR1 and CDR2: ENHRY, SYGVKD. The CDR3 contains 15 residues. V was pared by 5 bases and J by 7 bases, with 10 bases of the junction left unmatched. This chain's CDR3 is CAISSPDRGGSGYTF. The CDR3 coding sequence is TGTGCCATCAGTTCCCCGGACAGGGGGGGCTCTGGCTACACCTTC.

V is TRBV6-2 or TRBV6-3 and J is TRBJ1-1, with a weak D call TRBD1 (5 bases). CDR3 length equals 14 residues. Germline assignment: CDR1 MNHEY and CDR2 SVGEGT. Trimming removed 5 bases at V and 6 bases at J, with 16 bases between. CDR3 coding DNA: TGTGCCAGCAGTGGCAGGGTTATTGGGGCTGAAGCTTTCTTT. It specifies CASSGRVIGAEAFF.

The rearrangement links TRBV5-6 to TRBJ2-3, with D possibly matching TRBD2 (6 bases). Germline assignment: CDR1 SGHDT and CDR2 YYEEEE. The CDR3 extends over 15 amino acids. Trimming took 2 bases from V and 0 from J, leaving 10 bases between them. The DNA of the CDR3 is TGTGCCAGCAGCTTTGGGAGGACTAGCACAGATACGCAGTATTTT. Its translation is CASSFGRTSTDTQYF.

V is TRBV7-2 and J is TRBJ1-4, with unresolved D. Trimming left V 5 bases short and J 5 bases short, with 12 bases between. Germline CDR1 reads SGHTA; CDR2 reads FQGNSA. The CDR3 has 14 amino acids. The CDR3 region is CASSRSNENEKLFF. The CDR3 DNA follows: TGTGCCAGCAGCCGGTCGAATGAAAATGAAAAACTGTTTTTT.

The chain carries TRBV18 and TRBJ2-7; 9 nucleotides agree with TRBD1. This CDR3 is 12 amino acids long. Germline loops: CDR1 KGHSH, CDR2 LQKENI. The J segment lost 7 bases and the V segment lost 3 bases, leaving 1 base of the junction unmatched. CDR3 coding DNA: TGTGCCAGCTCACCCGGACAGGGGGAGCAGTACGTC. It codes for CASSPGQGEQYV.

This rearrangement joins TRBV6-5 to TRBJ2-3; D call uncertain. V lost 6 bases and J 1 base, leaving 5 bases between the germline ends. Per the germline V gene, CDR1 is MNHEY and CDR2 is SVGAGI. The CDR3 is 12 amino acids. CDR3 loop: CASRARTDTQYF. The CDR3 region has the DNA TGTGCCAGCAGAGCGCGCACAGATACGCAGTATTTT.

V is TRBV13 and J is TRBJ1-2; no definite D call. Trimming took 0 bases from V and 6 from J, leaving 17 bases between them. The CDR3 contains 16 residues. The germline V gene encodes CDR1 PRHDT and CDR2 FYEKMQ (reference sequence). CDR3 coding DNA: TGTGCCAGCAGCTTAGGTGGAATGAGGAGGGAGGATGGCTACACCTTC. Its protein product is CASSLGGMRREDGYTF. The full variable domain, rest sourced from reference TRBV13 and TRBJ1-2, is AAGVIQSPRHLIKEKRETATLKCYPIPRHDTVYWYQQGPGQDPQFLISFYEKMQSDKGSIPDRFSAQQFSDYHSELNMSSLELGDSALYFCASSLGGMRREDGYTFGSGTRLTVV.

CDR3 sequence: CASTRPGTGELFF. The DNA of the CDR3 is TGTGCCAGCACCAGGCCAGGCACCGGGGAGCTGTTTTTT. This chain links TRBV7-2 with TRBJ2-2, with D unclear. V was cut by 7 bases and J by 4 bases, with 10 bases left in between. Germline assignment: CDR1 SGHTA and CDR2 FQGNSA. CDR3 length: 13 residues.

DNA of the CDR3: TGCGCCAGCAGCCAAGATGCGGGGGGCACTCAGCCCCAGCATTTT. Its translation: CASSQDAGGTQPQHF. The chain employs TRBV4-3 and TRBJ1-5, with D perhaps TRBD1 (6 bases). The CDR3 is made up of 15 amino acids. Trimming pared 0 bases from V and 6 bases from J, leaving 12 bases between. CDR1 is LGHNA, CDR2 YSLEER, per germline.

This chain links TRBV7-2 with TRBJ1-2, with TRBD1 matching over 8 bases. The trim removed 5 bases at V and 4 bases at J, leaving 9 bases unmatched. This CDR3 has 15 amino acids. In germline, CDR1 is SGHTA, CDR2 FQGNSA. CDR3 DNA: TGTGCCAGCAGCCCCCGGGACAGGTCACTCTATGGCTACACCTTC. It translates to CASSPRDRSLYGYTF.

The chain is built from TRBV27 and TRBJ2-1; D is perhaps TRBD1 (5 bases). CDR1 is MNHEY, CDR2 SMNVEV, per germline (reference sequence). This CDR3 region has 19 residues. With 2 bases removed from V and 4 bases from J, the gap between germline ends came to 24 bases. The CDR3 sequence: CASSLNGQGRSRRYNEQFF. CDR3 nucleotide sequence: TGTGCCAGCAGTTTAAATGGTCAGGGTCGAAGCCGGCGTTACAATGAGCAGTTCTTC.

The V gene is TRBV27, the J gene TRBJ2-5, with 8 nucleotides matching TRBD1. V was clipped by 5 bases and J by 4 bases; unmatched bases: 9. Per germline, CDR1 MNHEY and CDR2 SMNVEV (reference sequence). This CDR3 spans 15 amino acids. CDR3 bases: TGTGCCAGCAGTACAACCCGGACAGGGCGAGAGACCCAGTACTTC. Translating gives CASSTTRTGRETQYF.

This chain uses TRBV5-1 with TRBJ1-2; D gene uncertain. This CDR3 contains 12 residues. V was clipped by 0 bases and J by 7 bases, with 7 bases between them. The V gene's germline CDR1 is SGHRS and CDR2 YFSETQ. The CDR3 loop reads CASSLVYGGYTF. CDR3 DNA: TGCGCCAGCAGCTTGGTATACGGTGGCTACACCTTC.

The chain employs TRBV11-2 and TRBJ2-1; 7 bases agree with TRBD2. The CDR3 runs to 17 residues. The V gene end was trimmed by 2 bases and the J gene end by 2 bases; junction bases not matched to a gene: 9. Germline CDR1 is SGHAT and CDR2 is FQNNGV. The CDR3 nucleotides read TGTGCCAGCAGCTTACGGGCCGGACTAGTCGCCTACAATGAGCAGTTCTTC. Protein: CASSLRAGLVAYNEQFF.

This clone was recorded only once. The rearrangement joins TRBV27 to TRBJ2-1, with D possibly TRBD2 on 5 matching bases. This CDR3 comprises 16 residues. Germline values: CDR1 MNHEY, CDR2 SMNVEV (reference sequence). The V end lost 2 bases, the J end lost 8 bases, and 19 bases lay between the germline ends. The CDR3, as DNA: TGTGCCAGCAGTTTAGGGAGTTTGCTATTCGAGGATGAGCAGTTCTTC. Amino acid sequence: CASSLGSLLFEDEQFF.

The rearrangement links TRBV19 to TRBJ2-2, with 14 bases matching TRBD2. Germline values: CDR1 LNHDA, CDR2 SQIVND (reference sequence). V shed 3 bases and J 2 bases; nucleotides not matched to a gene: 8. The CDR3 runs 19 residues. Written as DNA, the CDR3 is TGTGCCAGTAGTATTCGGACTAGCGGGGGGCCCATTAACACCGGGGAGCTGTTTTTT. This sequence encodes CASSIRTSGGPINTGELFF.

The V gene is TRBV29-1, the J gene TRBJ2-1; TRBD1 matches at 8 bases. The CDR3 runs 13 residues. J gave up 9 bases and V 7 bases, and 11 bases lay outside the gene matches. Germline V gives CDR1 SQVTM, CDR2 ANQGSEA. CDR3 residues: CSADRGQRGEQFF. The CDR3, as DNA: TGCAGCGCTGACAGGGGCCAGAGGGGTGAGCAGTTCTTC.

The V call is TRBV5-1, the J call TRBJ1-1; D not certain. This CDR3 has 15 residues. V lost 1 base to trimming and J lost 1 base, with 11 bases between them. CDR1 SGHRS and CDR2 YFSETQ come from the germline V gene. CDR3: CASSLSTAGNTEAFF. CDR3 coding DNA: TGCGCCAGCAGCTTGTCGACGGCGGGGAACACTGAAGCTTTCTTT.

The chain recombines TRBV29-1 with TRBJ1-2, with D hard to call. CDR1 SQVTM and CDR2 ANQGSEA come from the germline V gene. The CDR3 totals 12 residues. Deletions cut 3 bases from V and 0 bases from J, with 5 bases between. For the CDR3, the DNA is TGCAGCGTTGATCCAACTAACTATGGCTACACCTTC. It specifies CSVDPTNYGYTF.

This clone was recorded only once. This chain links TRBV2 with TRBJ1-2, with a possible D match to TRBD1 (6 bases). Germline V lookup: CDR1 SNHLY, CDR2 FYNNEI. The CDR3 is 15 amino acids. Trimming cost V 4 bases and J 0 bases, with 12 bases left between them. The CDR3 loop is CASSGPTGTNYGYTF. DNA of the CDR3: TGTGCCAGCAGTGGACCAACAGGGACTAACTATGGCTACACCTTC.

The chain carries TRBV5-6 and TRBJ2-1, with 14 nucleotides matching TRBD2. From germline, CDR1 is SGHDT and CDR2 YYEEEE. CDR3 length: 15 amino acids. V was clipped by 4 bases and J by 12 bases; unmatched bases: 9. The CDR3 loop is CASSKTSGGALGQFF. The CDR3 region has the DNA TGTGCCAGCAGCAAGACTAGCGGGGGGGCTCTAGGGCAGTTCTTC.

The gene calls are TRBV7-8 and TRBJ2-1; 11 bases fit TRBD1. The CDR3 totals 15 residues. With V trimmed by 2 bases and J by 9 bases, 6 bases remained unmatched. CDR1 SGHVS and CDR2 FQNEAQ come from the germline V gene. This CDR3 is CASSLMGQGVGEQFF. CDR3 nucleotides: TGTGCCAGCAGCTTAATGGGACAGGGGGTGGGTGAGCAGTTCTTC. Full variable domain (remainder filled in from reference TRBV7-8 and TRBJ2-1): GAGVSQSPRYKVAKRGQDVALRCDPISGHVSLFWYQQALGQGPEFLTYFQNEAQLDKSGLPSDRFFAERPEGSVSTLKIQRTQQEDSAVYLCASSLMGQGVGEQFFGPGTRLTVL.

The chain carries TRBV4-3 and TRBJ2-1; D unclear. Trimming removed 4 bases from V and 1 base from J, with 17 bases in between. Germline lookup yields CDR1 LGHNA and CDR2 YSLEER. CDR3 length equals 17 residues. DNA for the CDR3: TGCGCCAGCAGCCTGAAAAAAGACTCTACTTCCTACAATGAGCAGTTCTTC. This gives the protein CASSLKKDSTSYNEQFF.